One and the same sample provided the 23 T cell receptor beta chains below, sequenced in a study of cytomegalovirus exposure and HLA in healthy donors. It was with 60 Vbeta and 13 Jbeta primers that the PCR ran. Repertoires were generated with immunoSEQ multiplex PCR, while TCRdb's copy carries only in-frame clones and drops some. This table holds roughly 160,000 clones, 60% to 80% found once. The sample consisted of PBMCs. These receptors all stem from a middle-aged woman in good health and CMV-seropositive.

The rearrangement uses TRBV30 and TRBJ2-1; TRBD2 matches at 7 bases. The germline gives CDR1 GTSNPN, CDR2 SVGIG (reference sequence). Trimming removed 8 bases from V and 8 bases from J; junction bases left unmatched: 18. The length of the CDR3 is 15 residues. CDR3 protein: CAGGEGSPAVDEQFF. The CDR3, as DNA: TGTGCCGGCGGGGAGGGCAGTCCCGCGGTTGATGAGCAGTTCTTC.

This chain uses TRBV4-1 with TRBJ2-7; 11 positions match TRBD2. The CDR3 contains 19 residues. The germline gives CDR1 MGHRA, CDR2 YSYEKL. Unmatched junction bases numbered 13, after V lost 0 bases and J lost 3 bases. The chain's CDR3 is CASSQDGTSGVRAYYEQYF. The CDR3 bases are TGCGCCAGCAGCCAAGACGGGACTAGCGGAGTTAGGGCTTACTACGAGCAGTACTTC.

This clone was recorded a few times. This CDR3 reads CAISDARAGGLYEQYF. CDR3 DNA sequence: TGTGCCATCAGTGACGCCCGAGCGGGAGGGCTTTACGAGCAGTACTTC. The V and J genes are TRBV10-3 and TRBJ2-7; 10 bases map to TRBD2. This CDR3 has 16 residues. V lost 3 bases and J lost 4; bases outside the gene matches: 9. Germline V gene lookup returns CDR1 ENHRY and CDR2 SYGVKD.

The CDR3 nucleotides are TGTGCCAGCAGCTCCACAGCAGGGGCGGTCTATGGCTACACCTTC. Protein product: CASSSTAGAVYGYTF. V is TRBV7-8 and J is TRBJ1-2; a possible D gene is TRBD1 (6 bases). CDR3 length equals 15 residues. V lost 4 bases and J 4 bases, leaving 16 bases between the germline ends. CDR1 and CDR2 (germline): SGHVS, FQNEAQ.

The chain recombines TRBV7-3 with TRBJ2-3; D is ambiguous. Per the germline V gene, CDR1 is SGHTA and CDR2 is FQGTGA. The CDR3 spans 13 residues. V was trimmed by 4 bases and J by 5 bases, leaving 10 bases between them. The CDR3 protein is CASSYNYGDTQYF. The CDR3 DNA follows: TGTGCCAGCAGCTACAACTATGGAGATACGCAGTATTTT. Full variable domain (outside the CDR3, taken from reference TRBV7-3 and TRBJ2-3): GAGVSQTPSNKVTEKGKYVELRCDPISGHTALYWYRQSLGQGPEFLIYFQGTGAADDSGLPNDRFFAVRPEGSVSTLKIQRTERGDSAVYLCASSYNYGDTQYFGPGTRLTVL.

This chain joins TRBV6-1 and TRBJ1-1; weak D call: TRBD1 (6 bases). This CDR3 spans 14 amino acids. Germline lookup yields CDR1 MNHNS and CDR2 SASEGT. Trimming took off 7 bases at V and 2 bases at J, with 14 bases between the two ends. The CDR3: CASTLGDKNTEAFF. Written as DNA, the CDR3 is TGTGCCAGCACCCTAGGGGACAAAAACACTGAAGCTTTCTTT.

This clone was seen a handful of times. This chain joins TRBV7-9 and TRBJ1-2, with 7 positions matching TRBD1. Germline V gene sequence: CDR1 SEHNR, CDR2 FQNEAQ (reference sequence). The CDR3 totals 15 residues. The V segment lost 3 bases and the J segment 2 bases; nucleotides outside the gene matches: 6. The CDR3: CASSLGIQGNYGYTF. CDR3 nucleotide sequence: TGTGCCAGCAGCTTGGGGATACAGGGGAACTATGGCTACACCTTC.

The V call is TRBV7-3, the J call TRBJ1-6; perhaps TRBD1 as D (6 bases). Trimming pared 5 bases from V and 6 bases from J, leaving 17 bases between. CDR3 length: 16 amino acids. Germline CDR1 is SGHTA and CDR2 is FQGTGA. The CDR3 nucleotides are TGTGCCAGCAGCCACCAGGACAGTACCACTAATTCACCCCTCCACTTT. Protein: CASSHQDSTTNSPLHF. Using reference TRBV7-3 and TRBJ1-6 for the parts outside the CDR3, the full variable domain is GAGVSQTPSNKVTEKGKYVELRCDPISGHTALYWYRQSLGQGPEFLIYFQGTGAADDSGLPNDRFFAVRPEGSVSTLKIQRTERGDSAVYLCASSHQDSTTNSPLHFGNGTRLTVT.

In the case of this clone: The same CDR3 is also encoded by other DNA sequences in this sample. The rearrangement links TRBV4-3 to TRBJ2-7; D might be TRBD2 (6 bases). The CDR3 is 15 residues long. Trimming removed 1 base at V and 2 bases at J, with 12 bases between. Germline V gene data show CDR1 as LGHNA and CDR2 as YSLEER. The CDR3 spells CASSQGAGSTYEQYF. The DNA of the CDR3 is TGCGCCAGCAGCCAAGGAGCGGGCTCCACCTACGAGCAGTACTTC.

This clone was detected only a few times. This chain uses TRBV30 with TRBJ1-2; 8 bases are a match to TRBD1. V dropped 1 base and J dropped 4; count of bases not matched to a gene: 8. Germline CDR1 and CDR2: GTSNPN and SVGIG (reference sequence). The CDR3 spans 15 residues. The CDR3 protein is CAWSEWTGLAYGYTF. CDR3 nucleotide sequence: TGTGCCTGGAGTGAGTGGACAGGGCTCGCCTATGGCTACACCTTC.

The V gene is TRBV2, the J gene TRBJ2-5; no definite D call. From germline, CDR1 is SNHLY and CDR2 FYNNEI. Trimming removed 7 bases at V and 2 bases at J, with 14 bases between. The CDR3 has 14 residues. In nucleotides, the CDR3 is TGTGCCAGCAAGAACACAGTGCGACAAGAGACCCAGTACTTC. Amino acid sequence: CASKNTVRQETQYF.

This rearrangement joins TRBV18 to TRBJ2-7; TRBD2 matches 13 bases. From germline, CDR1 is KGHSH and CDR2 LQKENI. CDR3 length: 14 residues. V was pared by 4 bases and J by 5 bases, with 2 bases of the junction left unmatched. CDR3 protein: CASSRGLAGDEQYF. In DNA form, the CDR3 reads TGTGCCAGCTCACGCGGACTAGCGGGAGACGAGCAGTACTTC.

This sequence joins TRBV28 and TRBJ2-2; D is possibly TRBD2 (6 bases). Looked up from germline, CDR1 is MDHEN and CDR2 is SYDVKM. The V end lost 3 bases, the J end lost 3 bases, and 11 bases lay between the germline ends. This CDR3 spans 15 amino acids. CDR3 sequence: CASSFPGSDTGELFF. CDR3 DNA: TGTGCCAGCAGTTTCCCCGGGAGCGACACCGGGGAGCTGTTTTTT.

The chain employs TRBV1 and TRBJ2-7; TRBD1 is the table's D call, not checked against the DNA. TRBV1 is a pseudogene. The CDR3 spans 12 residues. CDR3 nucleotide sequence: TGCACCAGCAGCCAAGACAACTACGAGCAGTACTTC. It is translated as CTSSQDNYEQYF.

The gene calls are TRBV7-9 and TRBJ1-2; 9 bases line up with TRBD1. CDR3 length equals 16 residues. Trimming removed 0 bases from V and 8 bases from J; junction bases left unmatched: 10. Germline assignment: CDR1 SEHNR and CDR2 FQNEAQ (reference sequence). CDR3 in amino acids: CASSLANSGQGMGYTF. The CDR3 DNA reads TGTGCCAGCAGCTTAGCGAACAGCGGACAGGGGATGGGCTACACCTTC.

The chain combines TRBV30 with TRBJ2-3; 8 bases align to TRBD2. CDR3 length equals 14 residues. The germline V gene has CDR1 GTSNPN and CDR2 SVGIG (reference sequence). V was pared by 3 bases and J by 6 bases, with 8 bases of the junction left unmatched. The DNA of the CDR3 is TGTGCCTGGAGACCGACGGGAGGGCCTGATACGCAGTATTTT. Protein: CAWRPTGGPDTQYF.

This clone appeared a few times. This rearrangement joins TRBV19 to TRBJ2-2; unclear D gene. Trimming stripped 2 bases from V and 3 bases from J, with 7 bases between. CDR1 is LNHDA and CDR2 is SQIVND in the germline V gene (reference sequence). CDR3 length equals 14 residues. The CDR3, as DNA: TGTGCCAGTAGTATATACCGGGACACCGGGGAGCTGTTTTTT. This encodes CASSIYRDTGELFF.

The chain uses TRBV7-6 and TRBJ2-5, with 7 nucleotides matching TRBD2. CDR1 is SGHVS, CDR2 FNYEAQ, per germline. V trimming: 1 base; J trimming: 5 bases; junction bases outside the gene matches: 13. The CDR3 consists of 17 residues. The CDR3, as DNA: TGTGCCAGCAGCTTAGGAGCGGCGGGAGATTATGTGGAGACCCAGTACTTC. Encoded protein: CASSLGAAGDYVETQYF.

This chain uses TRBV30 with TRBJ2-3, with 8 bases identical to TRBD2. Looked up from germline, CDR1 is GTSNPN and CDR2 is SVGIG (reference sequence). The CDR3 loop spans 15 amino acids. V trimming: 0 bases; J trimming: 7 bases; junction bases outside the gene matches: 9. CDR3 in amino acids: CAWSVPGGERNTQYF. CDR3 DNA sequence: TGTGCCTGGAGTGTACCGGGGGGGGAAAGAAATACGCAGTATTTT.

The J gene is TRBJ2-3, the V gene TRBV11-2, with 11 bases that match TRBD2. There are 17 residues in the CDR3. V gave up 5 bases and J gave up 4 bases; unmatched junction bases: 11. The germline V gene encodes CDR1 SGHAT and CDR2 FQNNGV. The CDR3 reads CASSIGTSGAQADTQYF. The CDR3 bases are TGTGCCAGCAGCATCGGGACTAGCGGAGCCCAGGCAGATACGCAGTATTTT.

This clone was found once. V is TRBV28 and J is TRBJ1-2; D uncertain. V gave up 3 bases and J gave up 5 bases, with 16 bases separating them. CDR1 and CDR2 (germline): MDHEN, SYDVKM. The CDR3 runs to 15 residues. CDR3 DNA: TGTGCCAGCAGTTTGACCACACTGGGCCTTTATGGCTACACCTTC. Amino acid sequence: CASSLTTLGLYGYTF.

J is TRBJ2-4 and V is TRBV11-2; D gene unclear. The CDR3 contains 16 residues. V lost 8 bases and J lost 8, with 25 bases in between. Per germline, CDR1 SGHAT and CDR2 FQNNGV. CDR3 sequence reads: CASSETLGRVKDIQYF. In DNA, the CDR3 is TGTGCCAGCTCCGAAACCTTGGGCCGCGTCAAGGACATTCAGTACTTC.

This chain joins TRBV5-1 and TRBJ1-1; D possibly corresponds to TRBD1 (6 bases). With 6 bases removed from V and 1 base from J, the gap between germline ends came to 13 bases. The germline CDR1 and CDR2 sequences are SGHRS and YFSETQ. The CDR3 length is 14 residues. Here the CDR3 DNA reads TGCGCCAGCAACCGGGGACAACCGAACACTGAAGCTTTCTTT. It translates to CASNRGQPNTEAFF.